One and the same sample provided the 14 T cell receptor beta chains below, sequenced in a study of neurological immune-mediated disorders. One entry per CDR3 protein, called by TCRdb with MiXCR from the 5' RACE reads. The table includes about 74,000 distinct CDR3 sequences, 5.2% detected once. The sequenced sample consisted of PBMCs. All receptors come from a man in his late teens or twenties with multiple sclerosis.

This clonotype came up a few times. A much larger clone differs by one base, so this may be a read error. The chain has TRBV25-1 and TRBJ2-7; no clear D gene. The CDR3 runs 14 residues. CDR1 and CDR2 from the germline V gene are MGHDK and SYGVNS. V lost 3 bases to trimming and J lost 7 bases, with 16 bases between them. The CDR3 DNA is TGTGCCAGCAGTGACCCATCTCGGCGCAAAGAGCAGTACTTC. It translates to CASSDPSRRKEQYF.

This clonotype was counted ten times or more. The V and J genes are TRBV5-5 and TRBJ2-7; TRBD2 matches 8 bases. The V and J ends lost 4 bases and 3 bases, in that order; junction bases with no gene match: 6. The CDR3 totals 14 residues. Germline V gives CDR1 SGHKS, CDR2 YYEKEE (reference sequence). For the CDR3, the DNA is TGTGCCAGCAGCCGCCGGGGACTAGACTACGAGCAGTACTTC. Amino acids: CASSRRGLDYEQYF. Looking up the rest from reference TRBV5-5 and TRBJ2-7 gives the full variable domain: DAGVTQSPTHLIKTRGQQVTLRCSPISGHKSVSWYQQVLGQGPQFIFQYYEKEERGRGNFPDRFSARQFPNYSSELNVNALLLGDSALYLCASSRRGLDYEQYFGPGTRLTVT.

A few counts support this clonotype. The chain is built from TRBV7-2 and TRBJ2-7, with D perhaps matching TRBD1 (5 bases). This CDR3 has 14 residues. Trimming shortened V by 4 bases and J by 1 base, and 11 bases separated the two germline ends. The germline V gene has CDR1 SGHTA and CDR2 FQGNSA. The CDR3 sequence is CASSSQGRSYEQYF. Here the CDR3 DNA reads TGTGCCAGCAGCTCCCAGGGAAGGTCCTACGAGCAGTACTTC.

This clonotype occurred many times. This chain joins TRBV20-1 and TRBJ2-3; 10 bases line up with TRBD2. The CDR3 has 21 amino acids. CDR1 is DFQATT and CDR2 is SNEGSKA in the germline V gene (reference sequence). V shed 5 bases and J 2 bases; nucleotides not matched to a gene: 25. CDR3 nucleotides: TGCAGTGCTCCCCCCCCTTTTTTCGAAGTAGCGGGGGGTATTAACACAGATACGCAGTATTTT. This sequence encodes CSAPPPFFEVAGGINTDTQYF.

This clonotype was seen repeatedly, ten times or more. This chain links TRBV5-1 with TRBJ2-3; TRBD1 or TRBD2 may be the D gene (7 bases each). The CDR3 is 15 amino acids. Per the germline V gene, CDR1 is SGHRS and CDR2 is YFSETQ. V lost 4 bases and J 6 bases, leaving 18 bases between the germline ends. CDR3 residues: CASSQGGKFSDTQYF. The DNA of the CDR3 is TGCGCCAGCAGCCAGGGGGGGAAGTTCTCGGATACGCAGTATTTT.

This clonotype was observed many times. The chain recombines TRBV12-3 or TRBV12-4 with TRBJ2-7; the match to TRBD1 covers 8 bases. CDR3 length equals 16 residues. V gave up 4 bases and J gave up 0 bases; unmatched junction bases: 8. The CDR3 here is CASSSGQGSLSYEQYF. The CDR3 nucleotides are TGTGCCAGCAGTTCAGGACAGGGTAGCCTCTCCTACGAGCAGTACTTC.

This clonotype was counted ten times or more. The V gene is TRBV2, the J gene TRBJ1-5, with D unclear. V dropped 6 bases and J dropped 9 bases, with 12 bases sitting between them. Per the germline V gene, CDR1 is SNHLY and CDR2 is FYNNEI. The CDR3 runs to 12 residues. For the CDR3, the DNA is TGTGCCAGCAGAGCAGAAAAGAGGCCCCAGCATTTT. Its protein product is CASRAEKRPQHF.

The sample holds many counts of this clonotype. The chain employs TRBV20-1 and TRBJ1-4, with 8 bases aligning to TRBD1. CDR1 and CDR2 from the germline V gene are DFQATT and SNEGSKA (reference sequence). The CDR3 length is 16 residues. V trimming: 0 bases; J trimming: 3 bases; junction bases outside the gene matches: 6. CDR3 loop: CSARDWQGASNEKLFF. DNA for the CDR3: TGCAGTGCTAGAGACTGGCAGGGGGCGTCTAATGAAAAACTGTTTTTT.

This clonotype occurred many times. This rearrangement joins TRBV20-1 to TRBJ2-3; the D gene is possibly TRBD2 (6 bases). The CDR3 sequence is 15 residues long. Trimming left V 1 base short and J 2 bases short, with 13 bases between. Germline V CDR1 and CDR2: DFQATT, SNEGSKA (reference sequence). CDR3 coding DNA: TGCAGTGCTAGAGCCCCGGGACTCAACACAGATACGCAGTATTTT. Translation gives CSARAPGLNTDTQYF.

This clonotype showed up many times. V usage is TRBV11-2 and J usage is TRBJ2-4; TRBD2 is a possible D gene (5 bases). The germline V gene encodes CDR1 SGHAT and CDR2 FQNNGV. There are 14 residues in the CDR3. The V gene lost 6 bases and the J gene lost 0 bases, with 9 bases spanning the gap. The CDR3 coding sequence is TGTGCCAGCAGTTCCGGACTAGCCAAAAACATTCAGTACTTC. It translates to CASSSGLAKNIQYF.

This clonotype was picked up many times. The chain recombines TRBV6-1 with TRBJ1-1, with D possibly matching TRBD1 (5 bases). Germline CDR1 and CDR2: MNHNS and SASEGT. The V gene lost 10 bases and the J gene lost 0 bases, with 24 bases spanning the gap. This CDR3 has 17 residues. In DNA, the CDR3 is TGTGCCACCCTAAGCCGGGGCCAGATCGTTATGAACACTGAAGCTTTCTTT. Translation: CATLSRGQIVMNTEAFF.

This clonotype was picked up many times. The chain links TRBV9 to TRBJ2-1; 9 bases fit TRBD2. V was pared by 0 bases and J by 6 bases, with 7 bases of the junction left unmatched. Germline V CDR1 and CDR2: SGDLS, YYNGEE. The CDR3 has 16 residues. As DNA, the CDR3 is TGTGCCAGCAGCGTAGGCGGGGGCGGGAGGGTCAATGAGCAGTTCTTC. This encodes CASSVGGGGRVNEQFF.

This clonotype was detected ten times or more. The chain couples TRBV20-1 to TRBJ2-1; tentatively, D is TRBD1 (5 bases). The germline V and J ends were trimmed by 0 bases and 0 bases, with 9 bases remaining between them. CDR3 length: 15 amino acids. Germline V gives CDR1 DFQATT, CDR2 SNEGSKA (reference sequence). The CDR3 sequence is CSARDVGASYNEQFF. The CDR3 nucleotides read TGCAGTGCTAGAGATGTAGGGGCCTCCTACAATGAGCAGTTCTTC.

This clonotype was detected ten times or more. The gene calls are TRBV20-1 and TRBJ2-7, with TRBD1 identical over 10 bases. This CDR3 comprises 15 residues. V dropped 5 bases and J dropped 0; count of bases not matched to a gene: 7. In germline, CDR1 is DFQATT, CDR2 SNEGSKA (reference sequence). CDR3 loop: CSAGIGTGVSYEQYF. The DNA for the CDR3 is TGCAGTGCTGGGATTGGGACAGGGGTCTCCTACGAGCAGTACTTC.